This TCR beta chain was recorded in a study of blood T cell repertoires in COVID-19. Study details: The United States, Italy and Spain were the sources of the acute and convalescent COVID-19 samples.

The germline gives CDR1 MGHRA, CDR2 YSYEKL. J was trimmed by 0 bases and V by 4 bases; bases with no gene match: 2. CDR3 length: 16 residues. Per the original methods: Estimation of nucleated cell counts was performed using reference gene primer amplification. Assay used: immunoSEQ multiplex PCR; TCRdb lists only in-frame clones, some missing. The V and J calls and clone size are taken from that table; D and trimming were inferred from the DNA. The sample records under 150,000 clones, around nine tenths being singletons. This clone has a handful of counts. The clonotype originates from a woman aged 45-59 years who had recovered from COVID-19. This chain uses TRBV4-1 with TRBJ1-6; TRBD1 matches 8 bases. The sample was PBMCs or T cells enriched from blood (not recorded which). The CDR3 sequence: CASSRTGSSYNSPLHF. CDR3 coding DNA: TGCGCCAGCAGCCGGACAGGGAGCTCCTATAATTCACCCCTCCACTTT.